The rows below give T cell receptor beta chains drawn from one sample of a study of cytomegalovirus exposure and HLA in healthy donors. Sequencing was performed with immunoSEQ multiplex PCR; in TCRdb, only in-frame clones are kept and a portion is missing. The table lists 150,000 or so clones, more than 70% of them singletons, with 3.3% in the top ten. The sample consisted of PBMCs. The receptors here all came from a man in his forties in good health and CMV-seronegative. Each CDR3 is given with its conserved first and last residue. Each record gives: clone size, V gene, J gene, D gene, CDR3 DNA, CDR3 protein. A D gene is named only where the DNA matches it firmly. Rows give clone size only sometimes, using once, few, many, or a class for an expanded clone.

clone_size: NA
v_call: TRBV7-8
j_call: TRBJ1-2
d_call: NA
cdr3_nt: TGTGCCAGCAGCCTATTAGGACATTCCCCGGATGGCTACACCTTC
cdr3_aa: CASSLLGHSPDGYTF

clone_size: once
v_call: TRBV5-6
j_call: TRBJ1-2
d_call: TRBD1
cdr3_nt: TGTGCCAGCAGCGTGGAAAGGGGGCGCGACTATGGCTACACCTTC
cdr3_aa: CASSVERGRDYGYTF

clone_size: NA
v_call: TRBV28
j_call: TRBJ2-7
d_call: TRBD1
cdr3_nt: TGTGCCAGGGTAAACCGGGACAGAACCTACGAGCAGTACTTC
cdr3_aa: CARVNRDRTYEQYF

clone_size: NA
v_call: TRBV7-6
j_call: TRBJ1-6
d_call: NA
cdr3_nt: TGTGCCAGCAGCTACGGTATTCCCTCCTATAATTCACCCCTCCACTTT
cdr3_aa: CASSYGIPSYNSPLHF

clone_size: NA
v_call: TRBV12-5
j_call: TRBJ2-3
d_call: NA
cdr3_nt: TGTGCTAGTGGTCCGAGTAACGGAGATACGCAGTATTTT
cdr3_aa: CASGPSNGDTQYF

clone_size: NA
v_call: TRBV5-5
j_call: TRBJ2-3
d_call: TRBD2
cdr3_nt: TGTGCCAGCAGCTTGGAAGCGGGGGCCTACACAGATACGCAGTATTTT
cdr3_aa: CASSLEAGAYTDTQYF

clone_size: NA
v_call: TRBV9
j_call: TRBJ2-5
d_call: TRBD2
cdr3_nt: TGTGCCAGCAGCGTTGCCCCGGCTAGCGGGCAAGAGACCCAGTACTTC
cdr3_aa: CASSVAPASGQETQYF

clone_size: NA
v_call: TRBV5-1
j_call: TRBJ2-7
d_call: TRBD1
cdr3_nt: TGCGCCAGCAGCTTAAGTATATGGACAGGTTCCTACGAGCAGTACTTC
cdr3_aa: CASSLSIWTGSYEQYF

clone_size: NA
v_call: TRBV27
j_call: TRBJ2-7
d_call: TRBD1
cdr3_nt: TGTGCCAGCAGTTCCCCTAACACAGGGGGGAAAGTCTACGAGCAGTACTTC
cdr3_aa: CASSSPNTGGKVYEQYF

clone_size: NA
v_call: TRBV5-1
j_call: TRBJ1-1
d_call: NA
cdr3_nt: TGCGCCAGCAGCTTGTTGGGGGGGAACACTGAAGCTTTCTTT
cdr3_aa: CASSLLGGNTEAFF

clone_size: NA
v_call: TRBV13
j_call: TRBJ1-2
d_call: TRBD1
cdr3_nt: TGTGCCAGCATACCAAGACAGGGGGCGGGCTATGGCTACACCTTC
cdr3_aa: CASIPRQGAGYGYTF

clone_size: NA
v_call: TRBV27
j_call: TRBJ2-2
d_call: NA
cdr3_nt: TGTGCCAGCAGACCTAGCCCTCGGGGGAGCACCGGGGAGCTGTTTTTT
cdr3_aa: CASRPSPRGSTGELFF

clone_size: NA
v_call: TRBV5-6
j_call: TRBJ2-7
d_call: NA
cdr3_nt: TGTGCCAGCAGCGCCGGGACTGTCAACGAGCAGTACTTC
cdr3_aa: CASSAGTVNEQYF

clone_size: few
v_call: TRBV7-9
j_call: TRBJ2-7
d_call: TRBD1
cdr3_nt: TGTGCCAGCAGCTTACCGGGACAGGGTCACTACGAGCAGTACTTC
cdr3_aa: CASSLPGQGHYEQYF

clone_size: NA
v_call: TRBV25-1
j_call: TRBJ1-2
d_call: TRBD1
cdr3_nt: TGTGCCAGCAGCGGGACAGGGGGCGCCCCTTGGGGCTACACCTTC
cdr3_aa: CASSGTGGAPWGYTF

clone_size: NA
v_call: TRBV10-3
j_call: TRBJ2-3
d_call: NA
cdr3_nt: TGTGCCATCCGAGACAGCCAGGCCTCGTTTAGCACAGATACGCAGTATTTT
cdr3_aa: CAIRDSQASFSTDTQYF

clone_size: NA
v_call: TRBV28
j_call: TRBJ2-7
d_call: NA
cdr3_nt: TGTGCCAGCGGAGAAGGGGGGGGCCCTCTATCCTACGAGCAGTACTTC
cdr3_aa: CASGEGGGPLSYEQYF

clone_size: NA
v_call: TRBV28
j_call: TRBJ2-5
d_call: TRBD1
cdr3_nt: TGTGCCAGCAGCCCACTTTTCCGGGGACAGGAAGAGACCCAGTACTTC
cdr3_aa: CASSPLFRGQEETQYF

clone_size: once
v_call: TRBV19
j_call: TRBJ2-4
d_call: NA
cdr3_nt: TGTGCCAGTAGTATGACAGCCTACAAAAACATTCAGTACTTC
cdr3_aa: CASSMTAYKNIQYF

clone_size: NA
v_call: TRBV7-3
j_call: TRBJ2-3
d_call: TRBD2
cdr3_nt: TGTGCCAGCAGCCCGCTCAGCGGGGGGATGACAGATACGCAGTATTTT
cdr3_aa: CASSPLSGGMTDTQYF

clone_size: NA
v_call: TRBV7-9
j_call: TRBJ2-1
d_call: NA
cdr3_nt: TGTGCCAGCAGCTTAGGGCAAAACAATGAGCAGTTCTTC
cdr3_aa: CASSLGQNNEQFF

clone_size: NA
v_call: TRBV7-2
j_call: TRBJ2-5
d_call: TRBD1
cdr3_nt: TGTGCCAGCAGTAGGGACAGGGGACAGACCCAGTACTTC
cdr3_aa: CASSRDRGQTQYF

clone_size: NA
v_call: TRBV18
j_call: TRBJ1-2
d_call: TRBD1
cdr3_nt: TGTGCCAGCTCAAGAACGGACAGGGACAATGGCTACACCTTC
cdr3_aa: CASSRTDRDNGYTF

clone_size: once
v_call: TRBV19
j_call: TRBJ2-5
d_call: TRBD1
cdr3_nt: TGTGCCAGTAGTATCTCAACAGGGGGAGGGACCCAGTACTTC
cdr3_aa: CASSISTGGGTQYF

clone_size: few
v_call: TRBV6-6
j_call: TRBJ1-1
d_call: TRBD1
cdr3_nt: TGTGCCAGCAGTATCACGACAGGGGTGTCTGAAGCTTTCTTT
cdr3_aa: CASSITTGVSEAFF

clone_size: NA
v_call: TRBV10-3
j_call: TRBJ2-2
d_call: NA
cdr3_nt: TGTGCCATCAGTGACTACGGACGGGAATCGAACACCGGGGAGCTGTTTTTT
cdr3_aa: CAISDYGRESNTGELFF

clone_size: NA
v_call: TRBV27
j_call: TRBJ2-7
d_call: NA
cdr3_nt: TGTGCCAGCAGTCCACAGGACGGGTTCTACGAGCAGTACTTC
cdr3_aa: CASSPQDGFYEQYF

clone_size: NA
v_call: TRBV28
j_call: TRBJ1-4
d_call: TRBD1
cdr3_nt: TGTGCCAGCAGTCCTGGACAGGGCCGTGAAAAACTGTTTTTT
cdr3_aa: CASSPGQGREKLFF

clone_size: NA
v_call: TRBV6-1
j_call: TRBJ2-7
d_call: NA
cdr3_nt: TGTGCCAGCAGTGAATATCTCAGGCTGTCTCAGGAGCAGTACTTC
cdr3_aa: CASSEYLRLSQEQYF

clone_size: NA
v_call: TRBV6-5
j_call: TRBJ2-2
d_call: TRBD1
cdr3_nt: TGTGCCAGCAGTTACGGGACAGGGTTCGCCGGGGAGCTGTTTTTT
cdr3_aa: CASSYGTGFAGELFF

clone_size: once
v_call: TRBV9
j_call: TRBJ1-6
d_call: NA
cdr3_nt: TGTGCCAGCAGCCCGGGATCAGGGGTGGGGAATTCACCCCTCCACTTT
cdr3_aa: CASSPGSGVGNSPLHF

clone_size: few
v_call: TRBV5-1
j_call: TRBJ1-2
d_call: TRBD1
cdr3_nt: TGCGCCAGCAGCCCCGGGACAGGGCGGTATGGCTACACCTTC
cdr3_aa: CASSPGTGRYGYTF

clone_size: NA
v_call: TRBV7-2
j_call: TRBJ2-1
d_call: NA
cdr3_nt: TGTGCCAGCAGCTTTACGGGGGGCCCATACAATGAGCAGTTCTTC
cdr3_aa: CASSFTGGPYNEQFF

clone_size: NA
v_call: TRBV6-5
j_call: TRBJ2-7
d_call: TRBD1
cdr3_nt: TGTGCCAGCAGTTACGTCGACAGGGCCGACGAGCAGTACTTC
cdr3_aa: CASSYVDRADEQYF

clone_size: NA
v_call: TRBV29-1
j_call: TRBJ1-2
d_call: TRBD1
cdr3_nt: TGCAGCGTTGGGGGACAGGGGTATGGCTACACCTTC
cdr3_aa: CSVGGQGYGYTF

clone_size: NA
v_call: TRBV2
j_call: TRBJ1-2
d_call: NA
cdr3_nt: TGTGCCAGCAGACAGGGCGGCTATGGCTACACCTTC
cdr3_aa: CASRQGGYGYTF

clone_size: NA
v_call: TRBV9
j_call: TRBJ1-1
d_call: TRBD1
cdr3_nt: TGTGCCAGCAGCCCTCCCGGACAGGGGTACACTGAAGCTTTCTTT
cdr3_aa: CASSPPGQGYTEAFF

clone_size: NA
v_call: TRBV6-1
j_call: TRBJ1-2
d_call: TRBD1
cdr3_nt: TGTGCCAGCAGAGACAGGGGGCTACACTATGGCTACACCTTC
cdr3_aa: CASRDRGLHYGYTF

clone_size: once
v_call: TRBV2
j_call: TRBJ1-1
d_call: TRBD1
cdr3_nt: TGTGCCACCACCGGGACAGCGAACACTGAAGCTTTCTTT
cdr3_aa: CATTGTANTEAFF

clone_size: once
v_call: TRBV9
j_call: TRBJ2-1
d_call: NA
cdr3_nt: TGTGCCAGCAGCGTAGCTGGGGCAGGTTCCCCAGCCTTGTCCTACAATGAGCAGTTCTTC
cdr3_aa: CASSVAGAGSPALSYNEQFF

clone_size: NA
v_call: TRBV2
j_call: TRBJ2-7
d_call: TRBD1
cdr3_nt: TGTGCCAGCAGTCCGCTCCTTGACAGGGGTATTCCCTCCTACGAGCAGTACTTC
cdr3_aa: CASSPLLDRGIPSYEQYF

clone_size: NA
v_call: TRBV27
j_call: TRBJ2-3
d_call: TRBD1
cdr3_nt: TGTGCCAGCAGCCCGGGACAGAAATCAGATACGCAGTATTTT
cdr3_aa: CASSPGQKSDTQYF

clone_size: few
v_call: TRBV9
j_call: TRBJ1-1
d_call: NA
cdr3_nt: TGTGCCAGCAGCGACGGACAGCTGAGAACTGAAGCTTTCTTT
cdr3_aa: CASSDGQLRTEAFF

clone_size: NA
v_call: TRBV29-1
j_call: TRBJ2-2
d_call: TRBD2
cdr3_nt: TGTAGCGTTGCTCTAGCGGACCGCGACAACACCGGGGAGCTGTTTTTT
cdr3_aa: CSVALADRDNTGELFF

clone_size: NA
v_call: TRBV7-9
j_call: TRBJ2-1
d_call: TRBD2
cdr3_nt: TGTGCCAGCAGCTCGACTAGCGGGGGGATCCCCGATGAGCAGTTCTTC
cdr3_aa: CASSSTSGGIPDEQFF

clone_size: NA
v_call: TRBV7-2
j_call: TRBJ2-7
d_call: NA
cdr3_nt: TGTGCCAGCAGCTTAGGTGCCGGGGGGCCCAAGGGTCTTATGAAGCAGTACTTC
cdr3_aa: CASSLGAGGPKGLMKQYF